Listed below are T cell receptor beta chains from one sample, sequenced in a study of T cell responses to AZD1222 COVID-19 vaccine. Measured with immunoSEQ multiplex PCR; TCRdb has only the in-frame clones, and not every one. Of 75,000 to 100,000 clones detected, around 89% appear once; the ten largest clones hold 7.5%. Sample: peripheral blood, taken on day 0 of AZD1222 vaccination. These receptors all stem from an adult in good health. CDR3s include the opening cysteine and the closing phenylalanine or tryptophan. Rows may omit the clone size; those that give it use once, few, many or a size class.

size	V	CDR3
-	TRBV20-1	CSASRQGRNSPLHF
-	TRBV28	CASSFGLAYEQYF
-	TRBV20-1	CSASHHRGRRGNEQFF
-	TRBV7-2	CASSLDGGVYGYTF
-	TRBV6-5	CASSYLDGLYNEQFF
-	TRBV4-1	CASRELEGAGSTEQFF
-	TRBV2	CASSELGLADQNTEAFF
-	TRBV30	CAWSVWSSAKETQYF
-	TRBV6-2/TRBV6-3	CASSRDWGRDTQYF
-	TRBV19	CASSTRDQRGIQYF
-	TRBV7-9	CASSLAEADTQYF
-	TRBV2	CASSESPSTETQYF
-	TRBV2	CASSEGGGEYYEQYF
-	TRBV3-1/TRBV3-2	CASSQHGVGGTAEQFF
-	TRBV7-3	CASSSEAGDEQFF
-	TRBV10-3	CAISEGTGGNYGYTF
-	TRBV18	CASSPRGRAGTEAFF
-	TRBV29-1	CSVEDRGSDEKLFF
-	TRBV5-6	CASSSTNYGYTF
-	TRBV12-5	CAPWGQGRHLYGYTF
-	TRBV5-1	CASSQDDYGYTF
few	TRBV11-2	CASSSAGFSTDTQYF
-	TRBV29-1	CSVRASGTKSYNEQFF
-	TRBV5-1	CASQLHSSYEQYF
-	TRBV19	CASSIQGLNNEQFF
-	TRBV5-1	CASSLGGTTSYEQYF
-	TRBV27	CASGSGLTQYF
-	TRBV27	CARAQSDRGKHTGELFF
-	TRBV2	CASGKGRNSYEQYF
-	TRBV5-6	CASSLGLAGQLFF
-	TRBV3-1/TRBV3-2	CASRARFDRGNQPQHF
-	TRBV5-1	CASSLTGVTYGNTIYF
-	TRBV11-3	CASSLDGSNTGELFF
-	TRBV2	CASSPTVVTYSNQPQHF
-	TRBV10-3	CAISELSRRVLYGYTF
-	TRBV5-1	CASSPGTGIDTQYF
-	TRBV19	CASSKTGGDPYEQYF
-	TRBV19	CASSMVSGGYNEQFF
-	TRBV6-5	CASSKTGGGGQVLTF
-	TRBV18	CASSPRQGARNEQFF
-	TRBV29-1	CSASNWGLDYEQYF
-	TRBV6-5	CASSGRVGYSSPLHF
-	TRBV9	CASSRGQGEGYGYTF
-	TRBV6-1	CASNEGPTQIQPQHF
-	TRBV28	CASRPQGLNTEAFF
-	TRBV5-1	CASSSGTLSYEQYF
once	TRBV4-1	CASGPGQGISNQPQHF
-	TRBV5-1	CASSWEPSASGGTDTQYF
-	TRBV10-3	CAISEGGGRNSPLHF
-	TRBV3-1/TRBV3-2	CASSPQGLTGELFF
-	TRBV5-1	CASKEGTGTYEQYF
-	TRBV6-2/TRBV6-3	CASSYGDRGTYEQYF
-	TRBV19	CASSLPTRFGYTF
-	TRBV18	CASSPSAEGWGNEQFF